This TCR beta chain was found in a study of cytomegalovirus exposure and HLA in healthy donors. Note on this clone: What it binds is not known.

Broader study findings: The tendency of first-cohort TCR clusters to co-occur in the 130 or so validation repertoires was identified by a subsequent analysis. As was reported, the classifier diagnosed cytomegalovirus status with high specificity and sensitivity.

Method: immunoSEQ multiplex PCR; TCRdb's copy keeps in-frame clones and lacks some. The repertoire holds more than 150,000 clones, with 88% as singletons. The sequenced sample consisted of PBMCs. The sequence was obtained from a young man in good health and CMV-seronegative.

This CDR3 is CASSPQGLAGPDTQYF. The CDR3 DNA reads TGTGCCAGTAGCCCCCAGGGTCTCGCGGGGCCAGATACGCAGTATTTT. V usage is TRBV19 and J usage is TRBJ2-3; tentative D call: TRBD2 (6 bases). With 6 bases removed from V and 4 bases from J, the gap between germline ends came to 20 bases. Per the germline V gene, CDR1 is LNHDA and CDR2 is SQIVND (reference sequence). The CDR3 is made up of 16 amino acids. Supplemented by reference TRBV19 and TRBJ2-3, the full variable domain reads DGGITQSPKYLFRKEGQNVTLSCEQNLNHDAMYWYRQDPGQGLRLIYYSQIVNDFQKGDIAEGYSVSREKKESFPLTVTSAQKNPTAFYLCASSPQGLAGPDTQYFGPGTRLTVL.